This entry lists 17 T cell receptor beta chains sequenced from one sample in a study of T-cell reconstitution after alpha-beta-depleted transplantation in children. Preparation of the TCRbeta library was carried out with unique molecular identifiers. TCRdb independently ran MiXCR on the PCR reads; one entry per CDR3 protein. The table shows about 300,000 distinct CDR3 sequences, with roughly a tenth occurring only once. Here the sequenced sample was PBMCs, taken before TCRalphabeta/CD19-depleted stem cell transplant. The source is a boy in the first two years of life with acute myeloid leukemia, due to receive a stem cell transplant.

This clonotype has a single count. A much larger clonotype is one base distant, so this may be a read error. The CDR3 spells CASSYGSNIQETQYF. DNA of the CDR3: TGTGCCAGCAGTTACGGGTCAAACATACAAGAGACCCAGTACTTC. The V call is TRBV28, the J call TRBJ2-5, with D uncertain. This CDR3 has 15 amino acids. The ends were cut back, 4 bases at V and 2 bases at J, with 14 bases in the middle. CDR1 is MDHEN, CDR2 SYDVKM, per germline. Looking up the rest from reference TRBV28 and TRBJ2-5 gives the full variable domain: DVKVTQSSRYLVKRTGEKVFLECVQDMDHENMFWYRQDPGLGLRLIYFSYDVKMKEKGDIPEGYSVSREKKERFSLILESASTNQTSMYLCASSYGSNIQETQYFGPGTRLLVL.

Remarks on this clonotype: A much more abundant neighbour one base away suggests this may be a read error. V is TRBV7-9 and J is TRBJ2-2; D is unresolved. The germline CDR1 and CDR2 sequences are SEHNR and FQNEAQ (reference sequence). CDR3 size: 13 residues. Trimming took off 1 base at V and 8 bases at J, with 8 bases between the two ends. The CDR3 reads CASSLGNVGELFF. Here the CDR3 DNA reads TGTGCCAGCAGCTTAGGGAACGTTGGGGAGCTGTTTTTT.

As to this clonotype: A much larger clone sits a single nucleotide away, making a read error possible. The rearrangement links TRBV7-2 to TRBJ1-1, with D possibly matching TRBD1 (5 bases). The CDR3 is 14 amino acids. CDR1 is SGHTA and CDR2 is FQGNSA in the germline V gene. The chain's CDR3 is CASSLIWGTGEALF. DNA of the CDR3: TGTGCCAGCAGCTTAATATGGGGGACTGGTGAAGCTCTCTTT.

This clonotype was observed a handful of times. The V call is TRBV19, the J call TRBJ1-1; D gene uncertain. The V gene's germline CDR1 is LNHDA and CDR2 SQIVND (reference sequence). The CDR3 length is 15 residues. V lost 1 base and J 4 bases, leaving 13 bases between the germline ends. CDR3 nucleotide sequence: TGTGCCAGTAGTATAGTGCCAGAATGGGGCACTGAAGCTTTCTTT. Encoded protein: CASSIVPEWGTEAFF.

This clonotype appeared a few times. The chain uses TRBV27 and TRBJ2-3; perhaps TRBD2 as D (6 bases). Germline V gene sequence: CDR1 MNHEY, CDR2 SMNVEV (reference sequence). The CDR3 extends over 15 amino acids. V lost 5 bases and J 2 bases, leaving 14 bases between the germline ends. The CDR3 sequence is CASSGGVRVTDTQYF. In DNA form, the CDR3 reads TGTGCCAGCAGTGGCGGGGTCAGGGTCACAGATACGCAGTATTTT.

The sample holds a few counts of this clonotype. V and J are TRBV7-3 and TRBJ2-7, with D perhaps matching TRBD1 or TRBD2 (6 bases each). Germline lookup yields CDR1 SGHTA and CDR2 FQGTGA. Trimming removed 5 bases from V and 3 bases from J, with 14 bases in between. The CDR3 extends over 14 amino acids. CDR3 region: CASSPGAGNYEQYF. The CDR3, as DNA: TGTGCCAGCAGCCCAGGGGCGGGAAACTACGAGCAGTACTTC. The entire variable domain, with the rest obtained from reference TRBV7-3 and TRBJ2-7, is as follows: GAGVSQTPSNKVTEKGKYVELRCDPISGHTALYWYRQSLGQGPEFLIYFQGTGAADDSGLPNDRFFAVRPEGSVSTLKIQRTERGDSAVYLCASSPGAGNYEQYFGPGTRLTVT.

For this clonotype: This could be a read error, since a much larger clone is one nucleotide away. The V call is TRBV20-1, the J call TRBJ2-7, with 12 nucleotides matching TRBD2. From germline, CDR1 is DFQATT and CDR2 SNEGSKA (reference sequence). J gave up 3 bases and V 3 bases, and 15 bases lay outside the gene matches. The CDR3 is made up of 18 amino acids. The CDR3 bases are TGCAGTGCTAGCCCCGACGGTTTGCTAGCGGGAGGGAGCTACGAGCAGTACTTC. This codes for CSASPDGLLAGGSYEQYF.

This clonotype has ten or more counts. The CDR3 DNA follows: TGTGCCAGCAGTTTCCTACCGGGGGCCGAGACCCAGTACTTC. Translation gives CASSFLPGAETQYF. The chain carries TRBV12-3 or TRBV12-4 and TRBJ2-5; D is perhaps TRBD1 or TRBD2 (6 bases each). CDR3 size: 14 residues. V lost 3 bases and J 5 bases, leaving 13 bases between the germline ends.

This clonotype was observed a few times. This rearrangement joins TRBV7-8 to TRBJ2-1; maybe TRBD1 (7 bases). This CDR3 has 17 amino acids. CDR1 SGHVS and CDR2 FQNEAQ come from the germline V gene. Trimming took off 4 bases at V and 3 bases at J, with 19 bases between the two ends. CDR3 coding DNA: TGTGCCAGCAGCTGGCAACCCTACAGGGGAGGCTACAATGAGCAGTTCTTC. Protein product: CASSWQPYRGGYNEQFF.

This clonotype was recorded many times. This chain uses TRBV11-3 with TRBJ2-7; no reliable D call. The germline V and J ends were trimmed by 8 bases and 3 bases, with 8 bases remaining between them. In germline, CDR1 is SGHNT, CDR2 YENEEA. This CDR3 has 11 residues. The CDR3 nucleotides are TGTGCCAGCGGATTTAACTACGAGCAGTACTTC. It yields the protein CASGFNYEQYF.

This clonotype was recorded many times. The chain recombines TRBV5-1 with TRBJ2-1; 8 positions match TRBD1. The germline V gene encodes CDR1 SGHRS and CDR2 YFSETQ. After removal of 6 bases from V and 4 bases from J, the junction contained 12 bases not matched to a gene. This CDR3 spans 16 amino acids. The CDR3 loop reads CASTSGGAIIYNEQFF. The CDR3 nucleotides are TGCGCCAGCACCTCAGGGGGCGCGATAATATACAATGAGCAGTTCTTC. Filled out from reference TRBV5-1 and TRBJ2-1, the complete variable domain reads KAGVTQTPRYLIKTRGQQVTLSCSPISGHRSVSWYQQTPGQGLQFLFEYFSETQRNKGNFPGRFSGRQFSNSRSEMNVSTLELGDSALYLCASTSGGAIIYNEQFFGPGTRLTVL.

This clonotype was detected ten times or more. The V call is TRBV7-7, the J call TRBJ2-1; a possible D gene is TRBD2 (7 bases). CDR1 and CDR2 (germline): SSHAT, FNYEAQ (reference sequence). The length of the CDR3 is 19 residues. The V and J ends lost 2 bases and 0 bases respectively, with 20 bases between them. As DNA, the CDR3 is TGTGCCAGCAGCTTAAGGGGGGGAGGCCCTTACAGCTCCTACAATGAGCAGTTCTTC. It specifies CASSLRGGGPYSSYNEQFF. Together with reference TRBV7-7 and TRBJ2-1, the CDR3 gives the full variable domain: GAGVSQSPRYKVTKRGQDVTLRCDPISSHATLYWYQQALGQGPEFLTYFNYEAQPDKSGLPSDRFSAERPEGSISTLTIQRTEQRDSAMYRCASSLRGGGPYSSYNEQFFGPGTRLTVL.

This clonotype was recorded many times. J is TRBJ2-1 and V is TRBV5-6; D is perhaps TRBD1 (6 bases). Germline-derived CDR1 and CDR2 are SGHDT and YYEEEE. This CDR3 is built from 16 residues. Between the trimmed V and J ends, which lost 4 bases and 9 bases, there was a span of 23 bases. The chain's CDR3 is CASSTLTPTGTGEQFF. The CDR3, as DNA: TGTGCCAGCAGCACCCTGACCCCCACAGGGACCGGTGAGCAGTTCTTC.

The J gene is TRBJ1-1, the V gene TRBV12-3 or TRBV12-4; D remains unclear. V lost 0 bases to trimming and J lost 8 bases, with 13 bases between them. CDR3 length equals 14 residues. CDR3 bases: TGTGCCAGCAGTTTAGCTACGGACGGTCGAGAAGCTTTCTTT. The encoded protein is CASSLATDGREAFF.

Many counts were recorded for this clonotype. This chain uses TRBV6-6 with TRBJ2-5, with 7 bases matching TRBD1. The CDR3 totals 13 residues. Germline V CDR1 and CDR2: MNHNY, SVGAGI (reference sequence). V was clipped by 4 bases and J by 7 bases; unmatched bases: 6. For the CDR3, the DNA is TGTGCCAGCAGTTTTACAGGGGACGCGACCCAGTACTTC. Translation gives CASSFTGDATQYF.

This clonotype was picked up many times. In nucleotides, the CDR3 is TGTGCCAGCAATTCCCAGACAGGGCAGCCCCAGCATTTT. Amino acid sequence: CASNSQTGQPQHF. This chain uses TRBV12-3 or TRBV12-4 with TRBJ1-5; 7 bases are shared with TRBD1. CDR3 length: 13 residues. Trimming removed 7 bases from V and 7 bases from J; junction bases left unmatched: 7.

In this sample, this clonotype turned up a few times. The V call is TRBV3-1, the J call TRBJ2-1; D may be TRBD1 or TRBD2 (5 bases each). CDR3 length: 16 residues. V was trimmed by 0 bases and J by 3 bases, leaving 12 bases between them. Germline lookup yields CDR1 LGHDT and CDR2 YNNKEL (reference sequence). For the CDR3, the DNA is TGTGCCAGCAGCCAAGATTGGGACCCCCTCTACAATGAGCAGTTCTTC. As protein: CASSQDWDPLYNEQFF.